This section outlines one T cell receptor beta chain sequence together with its context. Its antigen is unknown. These data come from a study of STAT3 mutations in large granular lymphocyte leukemia. Measured with immunoSEQ multiplex PCR; TCRdb has only the in-frame clones, and not every one. The repertoire holds 5,400 or so clones, with around 50% as singletons. Study-level results: Every T-LGLL patient had at least one immunodominant TCRbeta clonotype. After therapy, about 35% of the 18 patients switched clonotypes, all new clones STAT3 wild type.

This CDR3 has 13 residues. Germline V gene data show CDR1 as GTSNPN and CDR2 as SVGIG (reference sequence). J gave up 1 base and V 3 bases, and 2 bases lay outside the gene matches. The TCR was taken from a woman in her 70s with T-cell large granular lymphocyte leukemia. Some clones in this sample may be carry-over from other donors' samples. The sample consisted of peripheral blood mononuclear cells. This chain uses TRBV30 with TRBJ1-1; 7 bases match TRBD1. CDR3 bases: TGTGCCTGGAGACGACAGGGGAACACTGAAGCTTTCTTT. Translating gives CAWRRQGNTEAFF.